A selection of T cell receptor beta chains follows, all from one sample in a study of blood T cell repertoires in COVID-19. The method was immunoSEQ multiplex PCR; TCRdb's version includes in-frame clones alone and lacks a portion of them. The profile shows about 100,000 clones, 91% of them singletons. Material for sequencing was peripheral blood. Receptors were obtained from a man in his forties or fifties with acute or convalescent COVID-19. The CDR3 runs from the conserved cysteine through the conserved F or W. D genes are given only for firm matches. The size of a clone is reported for some rows only, either as once, few or many, or as a class for expanded clones.

cdr3_length: 15; d_call: TRBD2; v_call: TRBV6-6; clone_size: -; j_call: TRBJ2-5; cdr3_aa: CASGGLADYQETQYF; cdr3_nt: TGTGCCAGCGGGGGACTAGCGGATTACCAAGAGACCCAGTACTTC
cdr3_length: 14; d_call: -; v_call: TRBV7-3; clone_size: -; j_call: TRBJ1-1; cdr3_aa: CASSPGPGGAQAFF; cdr3_nt: TGTGCCAGCAGCCCGGGGCCTGGGGGGGCTCAAGCTTTCTTT
cdr3_length: 13; d_call: -; v_call: TRBV3-1/TRBV3-2; clone_size: -; j_call: TRBJ2-7; cdr3_aa: CASSPGQSYEQYF; cdr3_nt: TGTGCCAGCAGCCCCGGACAGAGCTACGAGCAGTACTTC
cdr3_length: 18; d_call: TRBD1; v_call: TRBV4-3; clone_size: few; j_call: TRBJ2-2; cdr3_aa: CASSQDRFETGVTGELFF; cdr3_nt: TGCGCCAGCAGCCAAGATCGGTTCGAGACAGGGGTCACCGGGGAGCTGTTTTTT
cdr3_length: 15; d_call: TRBD2; v_call: TRBV4-1; clone_size: -; j_call: TRBJ2-7; cdr3_aa: CASSPGLAATYEQYF; cdr3_nt: TGCGCCAGCAGCCCGGGACTAGCGGCCACCTACGAGCAGTACTTC
cdr3_length: 17; d_call: TRBD1; v_call: TRBV5-1; clone_size: -; j_call: TRBJ1-3; cdr3_aa: CASSLETGRSGGNTIYF; cdr3_nt: TGCGCCAGCAGCTTGGAGACAGGGCGTTCCGGAGGAAACACCATATATTTT
cdr3_length: 15; d_call: -; v_call: TRBV6-6; clone_size: -; j_call: TRBJ1-5; cdr3_aa: CASSSGGTGHQPQHF; cdr3_nt: TGTGCCAGCAGTTCCGGGGGTACAGGTCATCAGCCCCAGCATTTT
cdr3_length: 13; d_call: -; v_call: TRBV19; clone_size: -; j_call: TRBJ2-2; cdr3_aa: CASRKGVTGELFF; cdr3_nt: TGTGCCAGTAGAAAGGGGGTCACCGGGGAGCTGTTTTTT
cdr3_length: 15; d_call: TRBD1; v_call: TRBV5-1; clone_size: few; j_call: TRBJ1-6; cdr3_aa: CASSREGQINSPLHF; cdr3_nt: TGCGCCAGCAGCAGAGAGGGACAGATTAATTCACCCCTCCACTTT
cdr3_length: 17; d_call: TRBD2; v_call: TRBV7-9; clone_size: -; j_call: TRBJ2-3; cdr3_aa: CASSPRGLAGGTDTQYF; cdr3_nt: TGTGCCAGCAGCCCGAGGGGACTAGCGGGGGGCACAGATACGCAGTATTTT
cdr3_length: 14; d_call: -; v_call: TRBV29-1; clone_size: once; j_call: TRBJ2-7; cdr3_aa: CSVVGQGGLYGQYF; cdr3_nt: TGCAGCGTTGTTGGGCAGGGGGGCTTGTATGGGCAGTACTTC
cdr3_length: 15; d_call: -; v_call: TRBV5-1; clone_size: few; j_call: TRBJ1-1; cdr3_aa: CASSPPRDMGTEAFF; cdr3_nt: TGCGCCAGCAGCCCCCCCCGGGACATGGGCACTGAAGCTTTCTTT
cdr3_length: 15; d_call: -; v_call: TRBV7-9; clone_size: -; j_call: TRBJ2-1; cdr3_aa: CASSLGRGGYNEQFF; cdr3_nt: TGTGCCAGCAGCTTAGGGCGGGGAGGCTACAATGAGCAGTTCTTC
cdr3_length: 14; d_call: -; v_call: TRBV5-1; clone_size: once; j_call: TRBJ1-5; cdr3_aa: CASSFGTPDQPQHF; cdr3_nt: TGCGCCAGCAGCTTCGGGACACCCGATCAGCCCCAGCATTTT
cdr3_length: 13; d_call: -; v_call: TRBV6-5; clone_size: -; j_call: TRBJ1-5; cdr3_aa: CATSSNRGQPQHF; cdr3_nt: TGTGCCACCTCCTCCAATCGGGGGCAGCCCCAGCATTTT
cdr3_length: 16; d_call: TRBD1; v_call: TRBV27; clone_size: once; j_call: TRBJ1-2; cdr3_aa: CASSFEDRADLVGYTF; cdr3_nt: TGTGCCAGCAGTTTTGAGGACAGGGCTGACTTGGTGGGCTACACCTTC
cdr3_length: 18; d_call: TRBD1; v_call: TRBV11-3; clone_size: -; j_call: TRBJ1-4; cdr3_aa: CASSLGDRGRRSSEKLFF; cdr3_nt: TGTGCCAGCAGCTTAGGGGACAGGGGGCGCAGATCCAGCGAAAAACTGTTTTTT
cdr3_length: 16; d_call: -; v_call: TRBV10-2; clone_size: -; j_call: TRBJ1-4; cdr3_aa: CASSPAEVAGVEKLFF; cdr3_nt: TGCGCCAGCAGCCCGGCTGAGGTGGCGGGCGTCGAAAAACTGTTTTTT
cdr3_length: 15; d_call: -; v_call: TRBV27; clone_size: -; j_call: TRBJ1-2; cdr3_aa: CASKEAGAPNYGYTF; cdr3_nt: TGTGCCAGCAAAGAAGCGGGGGCCCCTAACTATGGCTACACCTTC
cdr3_length: 13; d_call: -; v_call: TRBV5-1; clone_size: -; j_call: TRBJ1-2; cdr3_aa: CASSLSGNYGYTF; cdr3_nt: TGCGCCAGCAGCTTGTCAGGGAACTATGGCTACACCTTC
cdr3_length: 16; d_call: TRBD1; v_call: TRBV29-1; clone_size: -; j_call: TRBJ1-3; cdr3_aa: CSAVYRGQGTGNTIYF; cdr3_nt: TGCAGCGCCGTTTACAGGGGGCAGGGGACTGGAAACACCATATATTTT
cdr3_length: 16; d_call: -; v_call: TRBV19; clone_size: once; j_call: TRBJ1-5; cdr3_aa: CASMRRPEEGNQPQHF; cdr3_nt: TGTGCCAGTATGAGGAGGCCGGAGGAGGGCAATCAGCCCCAGCATTTT
cdr3_length: 15; d_call: -; v_call: TRBV27; clone_size: -; j_call: TRBJ2-3; cdr3_aa: CASSLGLAVADTQYF; cdr3_nt: TGTGCCAGCAGTTTAGGCCTAGCAGTTGCAGATACGCAGTATTTT
cdr3_length: 15; d_call: TRBD2; v_call: TRBV9; clone_size: few; j_call: TRBJ2-1; cdr3_aa: CASSGSGGTYNEQFF; cdr3_nt: TGTGCCAGCAGCGGTAGCGGGGGAACTTACAATGAGCAGTTCTTC
cdr3_length: 14; d_call: TRBD1; v_call: TRBV11-3; clone_size: -; j_call: TRBJ1-4; cdr3_aa: CASSTGQGNEKLFF; cdr3_nt: TGTGCCAGCAGCACCGGACAGGGGAATGAAAAACTGTTTTTT
cdr3_length: 19; d_call: -; v_call: TRBV4-1; clone_size: -; j_call: TRBJ2-6; cdr3_aa: CASSQDGGGGAYGANVLTF; cdr3_nt: TGCGCCAGCAGCCAAGATGGTGGTGGGGGGGCTTACGGGGCCAACGTCCTGACTTTC
cdr3_length: 14; d_call: -; v_call: TRBV5-5; clone_size: -; j_call: TRBJ1-1; cdr3_aa: CASSSAWGLTEAFF; cdr3_nt: TGTGCCAGCAGTTCCGCGTGGGGGCTTACTGAAGCTTTCTTT
cdr3_length: 16; d_call: TRBD2; v_call: TRBV27; clone_size: -; j_call: TRBJ2-7; cdr3_aa: CASSLLAGGSSYEQYF; cdr3_nt: TGTGCCAGCTCCCTTTTAGCGGGGGGGAGCTCCTACGAGCAGTACTTC
cdr3_length: 15; d_call: -; v_call: TRBV6-5; clone_size: few; j_call: TRBJ1-5; cdr3_aa: CASSSGTSGNQPQHF; cdr3_nt: TGTGCCAGCAGCTCAGGGACTAGCGGCAATCAGCCCCAGCATTTT
cdr3_length: 13; d_call: -; v_call: TRBV2; clone_size: -; j_call: TRBJ2-1; cdr3_aa: CASRGDGYNEQFF; cdr3_nt: TGTGCCAGCAGGGGAGACGGGTACAATGAGCAGTTCTTC
cdr3_length: 11; d_call: -; v_call: TRBV2; clone_size: once; j_call: TRBJ2-3; cdr3_aa: CASLGGDTQYF; cdr3_nt: TGTGCCAGCCTTGGCGGGGATACGCAGTATTTT
cdr3_length: 15; d_call: -; v_call: TRBV5-1; clone_size: -; j_call: TRBJ1-2; cdr3_aa: CASSLGAWLLYGYTF; cdr3_nt: TGCGCCAGCAGCTTGGGGGCTTGGTTGCTCTATGGCTACACCTTC
cdr3_length: 15; d_call: -; v_call: TRBV2; clone_size: -; j_call: TRBJ2-5; cdr3_aa: CASSEYQPLEETQYF; cdr3_nt: TGTGCCAGCAGTGAGTATCAACCACTTGAAGAGACCCAGTACTTC
cdr3_length: 14; d_call: TRBD1; v_call: TRBV9; clone_size: -; j_call: TRBJ2-4; cdr3_aa: CASSPQGTVNIQYF; cdr3_nt: TGTGCCAGCAGCCCCCAGGGGACAGTAAACATTCAGTACTTC
cdr3_length: 14; d_call: -; v_call: TRBV6-5; clone_size: -; j_call: TRBJ2-7; cdr3_aa: CASSRARDNYEQYF; cdr3_nt: TGTGCCAGCAGCCGGGCCCGGGACAACTACGAGCAGTACTTC
cdr3_length: 18; d_call: TRBD1; v_call: TRBV5-1; clone_size: -; j_call: TRBJ2-6; cdr3_aa: CASSPHGTGDSGANVLTF; cdr3_nt: TGCGCCAGCAGCCCCCACGGGACAGGAGATTCTGGGGCCAACGTCCTGACTTTC
cdr3_length: 15; d_call: -; v_call: TRBV5-1; clone_size: -; j_call: TRBJ2-5; cdr3_aa: CASSLYERVQETQYF; cdr3_nt: TGCGCCAGCAGCTTATATGAGCGGGTTCAAGAGACCCAGTACTTC
cdr3_length: 15; d_call: TRBD2; v_call: TRBV25-1; clone_size: -; j_call: TRBJ2-5; cdr3_aa: CASLPGGKPWETQYF; cdr3_nt: TGTGCCAGCCTACCGGGGGGGAAACCCTGGGAGACCCAGTACTTC
cdr3_length: 14; d_call: -; v_call: TRBV5-8; clone_size: -; j_call: TRBJ2-7; cdr3_aa: CASSFLGSSYEQYF; cdr3_nt: TGTGCCAGCAGCTTTTTGGGCAGCTCCTACGAGCAGTACTTC
cdr3_length: 16; d_call: -; v_call: TRBV25-1; clone_size: -; j_call: TRBJ2-7; cdr3_aa: CASSDWRAGVSYEQYF; cdr3_nt: TGTGCCAGCAGTGACTGGCGGGCAGGGGTGTCCTACGAGCAGTACTTC
cdr3_length: 16; d_call: TRBD1; v_call: TRBV6-2/TRBV6-3; clone_size: -; j_call: TRBJ1-1; cdr3_aa: CASSSQGAFMNTEAFF; cdr3_nt: TGTGCCAGCAGTTCACAGGGGGCTTTCATGAACACTGAAGCTTTCTTT
cdr3_length: 12; d_call: -; v_call: TRBV2; clone_size: -; j_call: TRBJ1-1; cdr3_aa: CASRRLNTEAFF; cdr3_nt: TGTGCCAGCAGGAGGTTGAACACTGAAGCTTTCTTT
cdr3_length: 15; d_call: TRBD1; v_call: TRBV29-1; clone_size: -; j_call: TRBJ2-1; cdr3_aa: CSVARDRGLGNEQFF; cdr3_nt: TGCAGCGTTGCGAGGGACAGGGGGCTGGGCAATGAGCAGTTCTTC
cdr3_length: 12; d_call: -; v_call: TRBV19; clone_size: few; j_call: TRBJ1-2; cdr3_aa: CASSRRTGGYTF; cdr3_nt: TGTGCCAGTAGTCGCAGGACGGGGGGCTACACCTTC
cdr3_length: 14; d_call: TRBD1; v_call: TRBV19; clone_size: -; j_call: TRBJ1-5; cdr3_aa: CASSMSHRGQPQHF; cdr3_nt: TGTGCCAGTAGTATGTCGCACAGGGGTCAGCCCCAGCATTTT
cdr3_length: 14; d_call: -; v_call: TRBV2; clone_size: -; j_call: TRBJ1-5; cdr3_aa: CASSQSGPNQPQHF; cdr3_nt: TGTGCCAGCAGTCAATCAGGGCCCAATCAGCCCCAGCATTTT
cdr3_length: 11; d_call: -; v_call: TRBV29-1; clone_size: -; j_call: TRBJ1-1; cdr3_aa: CSVVQNTEAFF; cdr3_nt: TGCAGCGTTGTCCAAAACACTGAAGCTTTCTTT
cdr3_length: 16; d_call: -; v_call: TRBV5-8; clone_size: -; j_call: TRBJ2-2; cdr3_aa: CASSLVLTEAAGELFF; cdr3_nt: TGTGCCAGCAGCTTGGTATTAACCGAGGCTGCCGGGGAGCTGTTTTTT
cdr3_length: 15; d_call: -; v_call: TRBV9; clone_size: -; j_call: TRBJ1-2; cdr3_aa: CASSPQAGREYGYTF; cdr3_nt: TGTGCCAGCAGCCCACAAGCGGGACGCGAATATGGCTACACCTTC
cdr3_length: 15; d_call: TRBD2; v_call: TRBV6-1; clone_size: -; j_call: TRBJ2-5; cdr3_aa: CASSELAGGQETQYF; cdr3_nt: TGTGCCAGCAGTGAACTAGCGGGGGGGCAAGAGACCCAGTACTTC
cdr3_length: 15; d_call: -; v_call: TRBV27; clone_size: -; j_call: TRBJ2-2; cdr3_aa: CASSFSYRNTGELFF; cdr3_nt: TGTGCCAGCAGTTTCTCTTACAGGAACACCGGGGAGCTGTTTTTT
cdr3_length: 14; d_call: TRBD1; v_call: TRBV19; clone_size: -; j_call: TRBJ1-1; cdr3_aa: CASSIQGAGTEAFF; cdr3_nt: TGTGCCAGTAGTATCCAGGGGGCCGGCACTGAAGCTTTCTTT
cdr3_length: 15; d_call: TRBD1; v_call: TRBV2; clone_size: -; j_call: TRBJ1-5; cdr3_aa: CASRNEDRGGQPQHF; cdr3_nt: TGTGCCAGCCGGAACGAGGACAGGGGAGGTCAGCCCCAGCATTTT
cdr3_length: 15; d_call: TRBD1; v_call: TRBV4-1; clone_size: -; j_call: TRBJ1-1; cdr3_aa: CASRKTGGEWAEAFF; cdr3_nt: TGCGCCAGCAGAAAGACAGGGGGCGAATGGGCTGAAGCTTTCTTT
cdr3_length: 14; d_call: TRBD1; v_call: TRBV9; clone_size: -; j_call: TRBJ1-3; cdr3_aa: CASSVRGLGNTIYF; cdr3_nt: TGTGCCAGCAGCGTCAGGGGGCTCGGAAACACCATATATTTT
cdr3_length: 15; d_call: -; v_call: TRBV4-2; clone_size: -; j_call: TRBJ1-2; cdr3_aa: CASSQDLGANYGYTF; cdr3_nt: TGTGCCAGCAGCCAAGATCTGGGGGCCAACTATGGCTACACCTTC
cdr3_length: 13; d_call: -; v_call: TRBV7-3; clone_size: once; j_call: TRBJ2-2; cdr3_aa: CASSRDYSGELFF; cdr3_nt: TGTGCCAGCAGTCGCGACTATTCCGGGGAGCTGTTTTTT
cdr3_length: 14; d_call: -; v_call: TRBV19; clone_size: -; j_call: TRBJ1-1; cdr3_aa: CASSSTRGNTEAFF; cdr3_nt: TGTGCCAGTAGTTCCACTAGAGGGAACACTGAAGCTTTCTTT
cdr3_length: 14; d_call: -; v_call: TRBV10-3; clone_size: -; j_call: TRBJ1-5; cdr3_aa: CAISESGGNQPQHF; cdr3_nt: TGTGCCATCAGTGAGTCCGGGGGCAATCAGCCCCAGCATTTT